This T cell receptor beta chain was sequenced during a study of blood T cells in healthy people across ages. Study observations and caveats: In older individuals, TCR beta diversity per million T cells was lower, falling roughly linearly with age. Possibly, changes in expanded clonotypes were confounded because donor CMV status was unknown.

Total RNA was extracted at no less than 6 micrograms per sample. This clonotype has only a few counts. The antigen remains unidentified. The CDR3 spans 12 residues. Per germline, CDR1 DFQATT and CDR2 SNEGSKA (reference sequence). Trimming cost V 5 bases and J 4 bases, with 6 bases left between them. A second roughly 6 to 11 cycle PCR used barcoded and J-beta primers. TCRdb used MiXCR to reprocess the 5' RACE reads, holding one entry per CDR3 protein. This sample carries 720,000 or so distinct CDR3 sequences, roughly two fifths of them seen once, and the ten largest clones take around 32%. The chain combines TRBV20-1 with TRBJ2-6; D is unresolved. The sequence was collected from an elderly man in good health. Sequences were obtained from blood. This CDR3 reads CSAHLGANVLTF. The CDR3 DNA reads as TGCAGTGCTCATTTGGGGGCCAACGTCCTGACTTTC.